Following are 28 T cell receptor beta chains from one sample sequenced in a study of tumour-infiltrating T cells in Burkitt lymphoma. This table comes from immunoSEQ multiplex PCR, and its TCRdb copy is limited to in-frame clones, with some not included. Seen here are 1,500 to 2,000 clones, 15% to 20% observed once, and the top ten hold approximately 15%. Material for sequencing was tumor tissue. These receptors were collected from a human donor with diffuse large B-cell lymphoma.

The V call is TRBV9, the J call TRBJ1-2, with no clear D. The CDR3 length is 15 residues. Looked up from germline, CDR1 is SGDLS and CDR2 is YYNGEE. Trimming took off 4 bases at V and 6 bases at J, with 19 bases between the two ends. The DNA for the CDR3 is TGTGCCAGCAGCTCCTACAATCTCATGACCGATGGCTACACCTTC. Translated: CASSSYNLMTDGYTF.

This clone occurred a few times. This chain connects TRBV19 to TRBJ2-3; 8 bases fit TRBD2. The V gene's germline CDR1 is LNHDA and CDR2 SQIVND (reference sequence). V lost 5 bases and J lost 5; bases outside the gene matches: 24. The CDR3 consists of 20 residues. Written as DNA, the CDR3 is TGTGCCAGTAGTTCCCGGCAGGAAACTAGGACTAGCCTGGGGGGAGATACGCAGTATTTT. Its protein is CASSSRQETRTSLGGDTQYF.

This clone has just a few counts. V is TRBV2 and J is TRBJ2-2, with TRBD1 as a possible D gene (6 bases). CDR3 length equals 15 residues. Germline assignment: CDR1 SNHLY and CDR2 FYNNEI. V was pared by 7 bases and J by 0 bases, with 12 bases between. The DNA for the CDR3 is TGTGCCAGCAAGGACGGGACACCGAACACCGGGGAGCTGTTTTTT. This sequence encodes CASKDGTPNTGELFF.

This chain connects TRBV9 to TRBJ1-2; a possible D gene is TRBD1 (5 bases). This CDR3 is 13 amino acids long. The germline V gene encodes CDR1 SGDLS and CDR2 YYNGEE. Deletions cut 0 bases from V and 3 bases from J, with 6 bases between. The CDR3 protein is CASSVGGDYGYTF. The CDR3 DNA is TGTGCCAGCAGCGTAGGGGGGGACTATGGCTACACCTTC.

V is TRBV12-5 and J is TRBJ1-1, with D possibly matching TRBD1 (6 bases). The V gene lost 5 bases and the J gene lost 5 bases, with 15 bases spanning the gap. There are 14 residues in the CDR3. Germline V lookup: CDR1 LGHNT, CDR2 FRNRAP. The DNA of the CDR3 is TGTGCTAGTGGTCCCCCAGGGGAGCGGACTGAAGCTTTCTTT. This translates into CASGPPGERTEAFF.

This clone qualifies as large. The chain has TRBV6-1 and TRBJ1-2; D perhaps matches TRBD1 (5 bases). Germline CDR1 reads MNHNS; CDR2 reads SASEGT. The CDR3 is made up of 14 amino acids. Trimming cost V 2 bases and J 6 bases, with 13 bases left between them. CDR3 protein: CASSERGEIDGYTF. The CDR3 bases are TGTGCCAGCAGTGAACGAGGGGAAATTGATGGCTACACCTTC.

This clone has a handful of counts. The chain links TRBV5-1 to TRBJ2-3, with TRBD1 matching over 7 bases. This CDR3 contains 15 residues. The germline CDR1 and CDR2 sequences are SGHRS and YFSETQ. The V segment lost 5 bases and the J segment 2 bases; nucleotides outside the gene matches: 8. The CDR3 protein is CASRLQGFDTDTQYF. In DNA, the CDR3 is TGCGCCAGCAGGCTACAGGGGTTCGACACAGATACGCAGTATTTT.

The DNA of the CDR3 is TGTGCCTCTAGACTAGCGCAAACAGATACGCAGTATTTT. This sequence encodes CASRLAQTDTQYF. The rearrangement uses TRBV30 and TRBJ2-3; 8 nucleotides agree with TRBD2. The germline V gene has CDR1 GTSNPN and CDR2 SVGIG (reference sequence). The J segment lost 3 bases and the V segment lost 7 bases, leaving 6 bases of the junction unmatched. The CDR3 is 13 residues long.

The chain is built from TRBV7-2 and TRBJ2-7; no clear D. Trimming took off 0 bases at V and 4 bases at J, with 13 bases between the two ends. CDR1 SGHTA and CDR2 FQGNSA come from the germline V gene. The CDR3 spans 15 residues. The CDR3 is CASSLAGFAVYEQYF. The DNA for the CDR3 is TGTGCCAGCAGCTTAGCGGGTTTTGCCGTGTACGAGCAGTACTTC. Supplemented by reference TRBV7-2 and TRBJ2-7, the full variable domain reads GAGVSQSPSNKVTEKGKDVELRCDPISGHTALYWYRQSLGQGLEFLIYFQGNSAPDKSGLPSDRFSAERTGGSVSTLTIQRTQQEDSAVYLCASSLAGFAVYEQYFGPGTRLTVT.

The chain uses TRBV19 and TRBJ2-3, with D tentatively TRBD2 (6 bases). The germline CDR1 and CDR2 sequences are LNHDA and SQIVND (reference sequence). V was clipped by 1 base and J by 0 bases, with 8 bases between them. This CDR3 is 15 amino acids long. In nucleotides, the CDR3 is TGTGCCAGTAGTATAGGCGGGACCAGCACAGATACGCAGTATTTT. This sequence encodes CASSIGGTSTDTQYF.

By its share, this clone is large (0.1 to 1%). This sequence joins TRBV7-9 and TRBJ2-5, with D perhaps being TRBD1 or TRBD2 (5 bases each). V was cut by 8 bases and J by 5 bases, with 18 bases left in between. Per germline, CDR1 SEHNR and CDR2 FQNEAQ (reference sequence). The CDR3 runs 14 residues. CDR3 in amino acids: CASVPGLASETQYF. The CDR3 DNA is TGTGCCAGCGTTCCAGGGCTAGCCAGCGAGACCCAGTACTTC.

There are a few counts of this clone. The chain employs TRBV6-1 and TRBJ1-2; perhaps TRBD1 as D (6 bases). Germline V gene data show CDR1 as MNHNS and CDR2 as SASEGT. The V end was cut by 2 bases, the J end by 8 bases, with 15 bases between. This CDR3 region has 14 residues. Written as DNA, the CDR3 is TGTGCCAGCAGTGAATCGTGGGGGGCTGAGGGCTACACCTTC. Protein product: CASSESWGAEGYTF.

For this clone: No DNA is shown, since the ends of the CDR3 on it are uncertain; the CDR3 is the one TCRdb lists. The chain joins TRBV19 to TRBJ2-7; TRBD2 is taken as the D call from the table, unchecked against the DNA. From germline, CDR1 is LNHDA and CDR2 SQIVND (reference sequence). Ends included, the CDR3 has 14 residues. CDR3 loop: CASTSGGAGYEQYF.

In this sample, this clone turned up once. The chain joins TRBV11-3 to TRBJ2-2, with 8 bases that match TRBD2. The germline V gene has CDR1 SGHNT and CDR2 YENEEA. Unmatched junction bases numbered 7, after V lost 5 bases and J lost 2 bases. CDR3 size: 16 residues. Here the CDR3 reads CASSPTGGLNTGELFF. The DNA for the CDR3 is TGTGCCAGCAGCCCGACGGGGGGGTTAAACACCGGGGAGCTGTTTTTT.

In this sample, this clone turned up a few times. The chain uses TRBV30 and TRBJ2-3; D may be TRBD2 (6 bases). V shed 8 bases and J shed 4 bases, with 13 bases lying between them. Germline lookup yields CDR1 GTSNPN and CDR2 SVGIG (reference sequence). CDR3 length: 12 amino acids. The DNA for the CDR3 is TGTGCCGGACTAAAACAGGCAGATACGCAGTATTTT. It specifies CAGLKQADTQYF.

The V call is TRBV7-9, the J call TRBJ2-2; a weak D match, TRBD1 (5 bases). Trimming cost V 5 bases and J 4 bases, with 17 bases left between them. The CDR3 has 16 residues. The germline CDR1 and CDR2 sequences are SEHNR and FQNEAQ (reference sequence). CDR3 amino acids: CASSQTEIRGTGELFF. For the CDR3, the DNA is TGTGCCAGCAGCCAAACCGAAATAAGGGGCACCGGGGAGCTGTTTTTT.

This clone was seen more than once but under ten times. This chain links TRBV7-2 with TRBJ2-5; 11 bases fit TRBD2. Trimming took 2 bases from V and 7 from J; bases not matched to a gene: 6. The CDR3 runs to 15 residues. CDR1 is SGHTA and CDR2 is FQGNSA in the germline V gene. The CDR3 loop reads CASSLLAGGLPTQYF. DNA of the CDR3: TGTGCCAGCAGCTTATTAGCGGGGGGGCTTCCGACCCAGTACTTC.

With regard to this clone: The junction departs from germline at one end; a sequencing error may be responsible. The chain recombines TRBV30 with TRBJ1-1; tentatively, D is TRBD1 (5 bases). Per the germline V gene, CDR1 is GTSNPN and CDR2 is SVGIG (reference sequence). The CDR3 totals 13 residues. The CDR3 nucleotides read TGTGTCTGGAGTCCCTGGGGGGGAGACGGGGCTTTCTTT. It encodes CVWSPWGGDGAFF. Supplemented by reference TRBV30 and TRBJ1-1, the full variable domain reads SQTIHQWPATLVQPVGSPLSLECTVEGTSNPNLYWYRQAAGRGLQLLFYSVGIGQISSEVPQNLSASRPQDRQFILSSKKLLLSDSGFYLCVWSPWGGDGAFFGQGTRLTVV.

The chain recombines TRBV5-1 with TRBJ2-1, with unresolved D. V lost 1 base and J lost 7, with 6 bases in between. The CDR3 has 12 residues. From germline, CDR1 is SGHRS and CDR2 YFSETQ. The DNA of the CDR3 is TGCGCCAGCAGCTTGACGACAAATGAGCAGTTCTTC. Residues: CASSLTTNEQFF.

This clone was seen more than once but under ten times. The chain uses TRBV30 and TRBJ1-2; a possible D gene is TRBD1 (5 bases). CDR3 size: 13 residues. Germline assignment: CDR1 GTSNPN and CDR2 SVGIG (reference sequence). Trimming shortened V by 5 bases and J by 4 bases, and 14 bases separated the two germline ends. As DNA, the CDR3 is TGTGCCTGGCGCCCATGGGGGTCCTATGGCTACACCTTC. Translating it yields CAWRPWGSYGYTF.

This clone came up a few times. The rearrangement links TRBV5-4 to TRBJ2-3; D unresolved. Germline assignment: CDR1 SGHNT and CDR2 YYREEE (reference sequence). This CDR3 region has 15 residues. V lost 4 bases, J lost 2 bases, and 14 bases lay in between. CDR3 in DNA: TGTGCCAGCAGCCCCAAGGCCTACGCCACAGATACGCAGTATTTT. Translated, it gives CASSPKAYATDTQYF.

V usage is TRBV29-1 and J usage is TRBJ2-1; 9 nucleotides line up with TRBD1. The CDR3 covers 15 residues. Germline CDR1 reads SQVTM; CDR2 reads ANQGSEA. The J segment lost 7 bases and the V segment lost 3 bases, leaving 10 bases of the junction unmatched. CDR3 loop: CSVDKLETGGNEQFF. CDR3 bases: TGCAGCGTTGATAAGCTAGAGACAGGGGGAAATGAGCAGTTCTTC.

DNA of the CDR3: TGTGCCAGCAGCTTGGTGGCAGTCGGGGACTATGGCTACACCTTC. It codes for CASSLVAVGDYGYTF. The chain links TRBV5-6 to TRBJ1-2; D is unclear. The CDR3 has 15 amino acids. Germline V gene lookup returns CDR1 SGHDT and CDR2 YYEEEE. V was trimmed by 0 bases and J by 3 bases, leaving 12 bases between them.

The chain carries TRBV27 and TRBJ1-2, with D unresolved. The CDR3 totals 12 residues. CDR1 MNHEY and CDR2 SMNVEV come from the germline V gene (reference sequence). V lost 4 bases and J lost 5, with 8 bases in between. The CDR3 DNA reads TGTGCCAGCAGTTCATTAGGGTATGGCTACACCTTC. It is translated as CASSSLGYGYTF.

The chain carries TRBV5-1 and TRBJ1-2, with D possibly matching TRBD1 (6 bases). The CDR3 consists of 13 residues. CDR1 and CDR2 (germline): SGHRS, YFSETQ. The V end was cut by 2 bases, the J end by 4 bases, with 9 bases between. This CDR3 reads CASSLTDSYGYTF. The CDR3 DNA is TGCGCCAGCAGCTTAACGGACAGCTATGGCTACACCTTC. Based on the CDR3 plus reference TRBV5-1 and TRBJ1-2, the full variable domain is KAGVTQTPRYLIKTRGQQVTLSCSPISGHRSVSWYQQTPGQGLQFLFEYFSETQRNKGNFPGRFSGRQFSNSRSEMNVSTLELGDSALYLCASSLTDSYGYTFGSGTRLTVV.

This sequence joins TRBV19 and TRBJ2-7, with D perhaps matching TRBD1 (5 bases). The germline V gene encodes CDR1 LNHDA and CDR2 SQIVND (reference sequence). V was shortened by 1 base and J by 1 base, with 14 bases between the two germline ends. The CDR3 runs 16 residues. CDR3 amino acids: CASSIGSGLFSYEQYF. In nucleotides, the CDR3 is TGTGCCAGTAGTATAGGATCAGGGCTATTTTCCTACGAGCAGTACTTC.

This clone was seen a handful of times. This chain connects TRBV13 to TRBJ1-5, with no clear D. The V end lost 5 bases, the J end lost 2 bases, and 4 bases lay between the germline ends. This CDR3 spans 12 amino acids. Germline CDR1 is PRHDT and CDR2 is FYEKMQ (reference sequence). This CDR3 reads CASSEGNQPQHF. The DNA for the CDR3 is TGTGCCAGCAGCGAAGGCAATCAGCCCCAGCATTTT.

This clone rates as large. This rearrangement joins TRBV6-5 to TRBJ1-1, with D possibly matching TRBD1 (5 bases). Germline V lookup: CDR1 MNHEY, CDR2 SVGAGI. The V end lost 6 bases, the J end lost 2 bases, and 16 bases lay between the germline ends. The CDR3 has 15 amino acids. CDR3 sequence: CASSYLGPGNTEAFF. The CDR3 DNA sequence: TGTGCCAGCAGCTACCTGGGGCCGGGTAACACTGAAGCTTTCTTT.